This T cell receptor beta chain was identified in a study of T cell responses to AZD1222 COVID-19 vaccine. Trimming removed 8 bases from V and 1 base from J, with 16 bases in between. From germline, CDR1 is LNHDA and CDR2 SQIVND (reference sequence). This CDR3 is 15 amino acids long. The repertoire was sequenced with immunoSEQ multiplex PCR; TCRdb's copy has only in-frame clones and lacks some. The sample contains some 130,000 clones, approximately 88% of which appear only once. The clonotype was recovered from an adult in good health. The rearrangement joins TRBV19 to TRBJ2-3; D possibly matches TRBD1 or TRBD2 (5 bases each). The specimen comprised peripheral blood, sampled on day 0 of AZD1222 vaccination. The CDR3 loop is CASQSGLGGTDTQYF. The CDR3 DNA reads as TGTGCCAGTCAATCGGGGCTCGGGGGCACAGATACGCAGTATTTT.